This TCR beta chain derives from a study of blood T cell repertoires in COVID-19. Overall study context: From the United States, Italy and Spain came samples of acute and convalescent COVID-19. T cells, B-cell-depleted T cells, or PBMCs provided the cDNA or gDNA that served as material.

Per the original methods: The authors estimated nucleated cell counts from reference gene primer amplification. Sequenced by immunoSEQ multiplex PCR; TCRdb stores in-frame clones only, minus some. V and J calls and clone size are given by that table; D and trimming were obtained from the DNA. The table has about 200,000 clones, roughly 89% seen once; the top ten hold about 0.66%. The CDR3 totals 15 residues. The germline CDR1 and CDR2 sequences are DFQATT and SNEGSKA (reference sequence). The J segment lost 1 base and the V segment lost 3 bases, leaving 7 bases of the junction unmatched. Specimen: peripheral blood. The sequence was collected from a man aged 50-60 years with acute or convalescent COVID-19. The V gene is TRBV20-1, the J gene TRBJ2-7; 9 nucleotides align to TRBD1. CDR3 amino acids: CSASLGQGTSYEQYF. The CDR3 DNA sequence: TGCAGTGCTAGTCTTGGACAGGGGACTTCCTACGAGCAGTACTTC.